A single sample gave rise to the 13 T cell receptor beta chains below, sequenced in a study of human T cells and chemical hapten exposure. Time point noted: patch test 2, 6 weeks after DPC sensitization. The treatment was: therapeutic diphenylcyclopropenone sensitization with weekly scalp DPC. Each CDR3 protein gets one entry after TCRdb re-called the RACE reads with MiXCR. The sample includes tens of thousands of distinct CDR3 sequences, about a tenth seen only once; the top ten take under 2.5%. The starting material was whole blood, obtained in connection with sensitization to the hapten diphenylcyclopropenone (DPC). These receptors came from a woman aged 25-40 years with alopecia areata. Some clones in this sample may be carry-over from other donors' samples.

The V gene is TRBV6-5, the J gene TRBJ1-6, with 7 bases matching TRBD1. With 4 bases clipped from V and 6 bases from J, the junction kept 6 bases outside the gene matches. The germline CDR1 and CDR2 sequences are MNHEY and SVGAGI. This CDR3 spans 15 amino acids. The CDR3 DNA reads TGTGCCAGCAGTTTAGACAGGGATAGTAATTCACCCCTCCACTTT. Its protein is CASSLDRDSNSPLHF.

This clonotype was observed at least ten times. The chain joins TRBV7-2 to TRBJ2-5; D unclear. Germline CDR1 and CDR2: SGHTA and FQGNSA. This CDR3 spans 14 amino acids. Trimming took off 2 bases at V and 2 bases at J, with 9 bases between the two ends. The CDR3: CASSLSVHQETQYF. CDR3 nucleotides: TGTGCCAGCAGCTTATCTGTCCATCAAGAGACCCAGTACTTC.

The rearrangement links TRBV5-4 to TRBJ2-7; D may be TRBD2 (5 bases). The CDR3 contains 13 residues. Germline CDR1 and CDR2: SGHNT and YYREEE (reference sequence). Trimming removed 4 bases at V and 5 bases at J, with 13 bases between. Here the CDR3 reads CASSAGLGNEQYF. The DNA of the CDR3 is TGTGCCAGCAGCGCGGGCCTCGGTAACGAGCAGTACTTC.

The V gene is TRBV9, the J gene TRBJ2-4, with a weak D call TRBD1 (5 bases). Looked up from germline, CDR1 is SGDLS and CDR2 is YYNGEE. V was pared by 0 bases and J by 4 bases, with 14 bases between. The CDR3 loop spans 16 amino acids. The CDR3 DNA follows: TGTGCCAGCAGCGTAGAGTTGCAGGGCTCGAAAAACATTCAGTACTTC. Translation: CASSVELQGSKNIQYF.

This clonotype was seen repeatedly, ten times or more. The J gene is TRBJ2-1, the V gene TRBV4-1; 9 bases map to TRBD2. V lost 2 bases and J lost 5; bases outside the gene matches: 10. CDR1 MGHRA and CDR2 YSYEKL come from the germline V gene. The CDR3 extends over 17 amino acids. CDR3 nucleotide sequence: TGCGCCAGCAGCCAAATAGTAGGTGCTAGCGGGAACAATGAGCAGTTCTTC. Amino acid sequence: CASSQIVGASGNNEQFF.

This clonotype appeared many times. The chain employs TRBV7-9 and TRBJ2-5; D not certain. The length of the CDR3 is 15 residues. Germline loops: CDR1 SEHNR, CDR2 FQNEAQ (reference sequence). V was cut by 2 bases and J by 1 base, with 11 bases left in between. The CDR3 bases are TGTGCCAGCAGCTTACCCACCACAGCCCAAGAGACCCAGTACTTC. Protein sequence: CASSLPTTAQETQYF.

This chain links TRBV30 with TRBJ2-7, with D perhaps TRBD1 (5 bases). Germline loops: CDR1 GTSNPN, CDR2 SVGIG (reference sequence). Trimming cost V 5 bases and J 1 base, with 12 bases left between them. The CDR3 loop spans 13 amino acids. The CDR3 is CAWAQGLSYEQYF. CDR3 DNA: TGTGCCTGGGCCCAGGGATTATCCTACGAGCAGTACTTC. Full variable domain (remainder filled in from reference TRBV30 and TRBJ2-7): SQTIHQWPATLVQPVGSPLSLECTVEGTSNPNLYWYRQAAGRGLQLLFYSVGIGQISSEVPQNLSASRPQDRQFILSSKKLLLSDSGFYLCAWAQGLSYEQYFGPGTRLTVT.

This clonotype has a count of ten or more. The junction departs from the called germline gene at one end, perhaps through a read error. This chain connects TRBV7-2 to TRBJ2-1, with 9 positions matching TRBD2. CDR1 is SGHTA and CDR2 is FQGNSA in the germline V gene. The CDR3 length is 14 residues. DNA for the CDR3: TGTGCCAGCAGGTTAGCGGGAGCCCCCAATGAGCAGTTCTTC. Translation gives CASRLAGAPNEQFF.

This clonotype came up many times. The chain is built from TRBV29-1 and TRBJ1-6, with D hard to call. V lost 5 bases, J lost 2 bases, and 19 bases lay in between. The CDR3 totals 17 residues. CDR1 and CDR2 from the germline V gene are SQVTM and ANQGSEA. Here the CDR3 reads CSVLHRTPGTYNSPLHF. CDR3 DNA sequence: TGCAGCGTTCTGCATCGGACGCCGGGGACCTATAATTCACCCCTCCACTTT. Complete variable domain (other parts from reference TRBV29-1 and TRBJ1-6): SAVISQKPSRDICQRGTSLTIQCQVDSQVTMMFWYRQQPGQSLTLIATANQGSEATYESGFVIDKFPISRPNLTFSTLTVSNMSPEDSSIYLCSVLHRTPGTYNSPLHFGNGTRLTVT.

There are a few counts of this clonotype. This chain links TRBV28 with TRBJ1-1; D remains ambiguous. This CDR3 is 14 amino acids long. Germline lookup yields CDR1 MDHEN and CDR2 SYDVKM. V was shortened by 0 bases and J by 5 bases, with 10 bases between the two germline ends. CDR3 amino acids: CASSLWSVRTEAFF. CDR3 DNA: TGTGCCAGCAGTTTATGGTCGGTTCGGACTGAAGCTTTCTTT.

The chain joins TRBV28 to TRBJ1-1; possible D gene TRBD1, 5 bases. Trimming left V 3 bases short and J 5 bases short, with 16 bases between. Germline V gene data show CDR1 as MDHEN and CDR2 as SYDVKM. The CDR3 totals 15 residues. In DNA form, the CDR3 reads TGTGCCAGCAGTTTTCAGGGAACAGAAGGGACTGAAGCTTTCTTT. It is translated as CASSFQGTEGTEAFF.

This clonotype was observed at least ten times. The genes are TRBV3-1 and TRBJ2-1, with 8 bases fitting TRBD2. Germline trimming cut 3 bases from V and 0 bases from J; bases unmatched to any gene: 10. Germline V gives CDR1 LGHDT, CDR2 YNNKEL (reference sequence). The CDR3 spans 18 residues. The CDR3 region is CASSQTLAEASSYNEQFF. CDR3 sequence (DNA): TGTGCCAGCAGCCAGACACTAGCGGAGGCCTCCTCCTACAATGAGCAGTTCTTC.

In its sample, this clonotype was seen many times. The chain combines TRBV20-1 with TRBJ2-7; 7 bases agree with TRBD1. The J segment lost 0 bases and the V segment lost 5 bases, leaving 7 bases of the junction unmatched. Germline V gene sequence: CDR1 DFQATT, CDR2 SNEGSKA (reference sequence). CDR3 length: 14 residues. The CDR3 DNA follows: TGCAGTGCTTACCGGGACAGTAACTCCTACGAGCAGTACTTC. Protein product: CSAYRDSNSYEQYF.